The 9 T cell receptor beta chains below were found in one sample sequenced in a study of regulatory T cells in long-lasting Graves disease. Time point in this sample: newly diagnosed GD, antithyroid drugs for less than 3 months. From PBMCs, RNA was extracted and then used to make the TCR library. Investigators prepared the TCR beta libraries by applying iRepertoire HTBI primers and Arm-PCR of CDR3 regions. A single record per CDR3 protein comes from TCRdb applying MiXCR to the multiplex PCR reads. The table shows approximately 440,000 distinct CDR3 sequences, with roughly 15% occurring only once. This same sample was also part of a study on T cells in Graves' hyperthyroidism and ophthalmopathy.

This material consisted of peripheral blood mononuclear cells (PBMCs), taken at new diagnosis, from a patient treated with antithyroid drugs. The receptors stem from a man between 40 and 49 years old with Graves disease.

Many counts were recorded for this clonotype. V is TRBV11-3 and J is TRBJ2-5; D is uncertain. Germline V lookup: CDR1 SGHNT, CDR2 YENEEA. This CDR3 contains 12 residues. The ends were cut back, 5 bases at V and 2 bases at J, with 6 bases in the middle. CDR3: CASSEPQETQYF. The CDR3 DNA follows: TGTGCCAGCAGCGAACCTCAAGAGACCCAGTACTTC.

This rearrangement joins TRBV18 to TRBJ2-1; 12 bases line up with TRBD2. V shed 2 bases, J shed 10 bases, and the junction held 12 bases outside the gene matches. Per germline, CDR1 KGHSH and CDR2 LQKENI. This CDR3 has 17 residues. CDR3: CASSPIVQTGLAGEQFF. The DNA of the CDR3 is TGTGCCAGCTCACCAATCGTACAAACCGGACTAGCGGGGGAGCAGTTCTTC.

The chain employs TRBV19 and TRBJ2-1; 8 bases match TRBD2. The V segment lost 8 bases and the J segment 4 bases; nucleotides outside the gene matches: 10. In germline, CDR1 is LNHDA, CDR2 SQIVND (reference sequence). This CDR3 is 15 amino acids long. CDR3: CASCTGTSYYNEQFF. The CDR3 region has the DNA TGTGCCAGTTGTACCGGGACTAGTTATTACAATGAGCAGTTCTTC. The whole variable domain, remainder taken from reference TRBV19 and TRBJ2-1, is DGGITQSPKYLFRKEGQNVTLSCEQNLNHDAMYWYRQDPGQGLRLIYYSQIVNDFQKGDIAEGYSVSREKKESFPLTVTSAQKNPTAFYLCASCTGTSYYNEQFFGPGTRLTVL.

This clonotype was picked up many times. The chain combines TRBV30 with TRBJ1-2; D remains ambiguous. The germline V gene encodes CDR1 GTSNPN and CDR2 SVGIG (reference sequence). The length of the CDR3 is 13 residues. V lost 3 bases, J lost 4 bases, and 12 bases lay in between. DNA for the CDR3: TGTGCCTGGAGCCGGACCTGGGGCTATGGCTACACCTTC. Its translation: CAWSRTWGYGYTF.

This clonotype came up many times. V usage is TRBV24-1 and J usage is TRBJ2-1; TRBD1 matches 7 bases. V lost 4 bases, J lost 6 bases, and 2 bases stayed unmatched. Germline CDR1 is KGHDR and CDR2 is SFDVKD. This CDR3 has 13 amino acids. CDR3 sequence: CATSEYRGNEQFF. Here the CDR3 DNA reads TGTGCCACCAGTGAGTACAGGGGCAATGAGCAGTTCTTC.

The chain has TRBV4-1 and TRBJ2-3, with D possibly TRBD2 on 5 matching bases. The V end was cut by 1 base, the J end by 3 bases, with 14 bases between. Germline V gives CDR1 MGHRA, CDR2 YSYEKL. There are 16 residues in the CDR3. This CDR3 is CASSQALVSLTDTQYF. CDR3 bases: TGCGCCAGCAGCCAAGCACTAGTGAGCTTGACAGATACGCAGTATTTT.

This chain uses TRBV20-1 with TRBJ1-1; D is undetermined. The germline V gene encodes CDR1 DFQATT and CDR2 SNEGSKA (reference sequence). The CDR3 runs 14 residues. Between the trimmed V and J ends, which lost 2 bases and 0 bases, there was a span of 10 bases. The CDR3 reads CSARRQPLNTEAFF. For the CDR3, the DNA is TGCAGTGCTAGAAGGCAACCCCTGAACACTGAAGCTTTCTTT.

This clonotype was recorded at least ten times. The rearrangement links TRBV12-3 or TRBV12-4 to TRBJ2-7, with 8 bases that match TRBD2. V shed 5 bases and J 5 bases; nucleotides not matched to a gene: 11. There are 15 residues in the CDR3. This CDR3 is CASSPSRGGEDEQYF. The CDR3 DNA reads as TGTGCCAGCAGTCCCTCACGGGGGGGGGAGGACGAGCAGTACTTC.

The J gene is TRBJ2-7, the V gene TRBV5-1; TRBD1 matches 8 bases. The ends lost 1 base at V and 2 bases at J; junction bases unmatched: 11. Germline V gene data show CDR1 as SGHRS and CDR2 as YFSETQ. The CDR3 runs 17 residues. CDR3 protein: CASSLSRGPQSTYEQYF. CDR3 in DNA: TGCGCCAGCAGCTTGTCCAGGGGGCCCCAATCGACCTACGAGCAGTACTTC.